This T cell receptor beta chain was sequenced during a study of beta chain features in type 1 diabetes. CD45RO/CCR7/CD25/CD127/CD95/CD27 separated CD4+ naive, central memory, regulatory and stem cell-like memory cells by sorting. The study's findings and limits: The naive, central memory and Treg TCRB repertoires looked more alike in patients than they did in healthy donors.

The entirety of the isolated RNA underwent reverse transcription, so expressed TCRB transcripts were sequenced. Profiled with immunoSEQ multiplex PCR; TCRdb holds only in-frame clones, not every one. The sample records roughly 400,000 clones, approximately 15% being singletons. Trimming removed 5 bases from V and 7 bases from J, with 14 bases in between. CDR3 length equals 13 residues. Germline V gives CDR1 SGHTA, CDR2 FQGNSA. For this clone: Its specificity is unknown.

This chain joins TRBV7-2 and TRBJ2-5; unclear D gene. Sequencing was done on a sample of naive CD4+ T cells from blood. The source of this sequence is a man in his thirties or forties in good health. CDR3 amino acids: CASSAANGGTQYF. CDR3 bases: TGTGCCAGCAGCGCTGCAAACGGCGGGACCCAGTACTTC. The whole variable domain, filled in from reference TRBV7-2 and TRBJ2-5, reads GAGVSQSPSNKVTEKGKDVELRCDPISGHTALYWYRQSLGQGLEFLIYFQGNSAPDKSGLPSDRFSAERTGGSVSTLTIQRTQQEDSAVYLCASSAANGGTQYFGPGTRLLVL.